Listed here is a single T cell receptor beta chain. The V end lost 2 bases, the J end lost 2 bases, and 12 bases lay between the germline ends. This CDR3 contains 15 residues. Germline CDR1 LNHDA, CDR2 SQIVND (reference sequence). Method: immunoSEQ multiplex PCR; TCRdb's copy keeps in-frame clones and lacks some. Here the sample spans 35,000 to 55,000 clones, over 65% being singletons. These data come from a study of control samples from healthy donors and cancer patients. The specimen sequenced was formalin-fixed, paraffin-embedded tissue. The clonotype was recovered from a male donor with melanoma. V gene TRBV19 combines with J gene TRBJ1-2; D is undetermined. The CDR3 sequence is CASSIFTGFNYGYTF. Written as DNA, the CDR3 is TGTGCCAGTAGTATATTTACCGGGTTCAACTATGGCTACACCTTC. Together with reference TRBV19 and TRBJ1-2, the CDR3 gives the full variable domain: DGGITQSPKYLFRKEGQNVTLSCEQNLNHDAMYWYRQDPGQGLRLIYYSQIVNDFQKGDIAEGYSVSREKKESFPLTVTSAQKNPTAFYLCASSIFTGFNYGYTFGSGTRLTVV.